One and the same sample provided the 12 T cell receptor beta chains below, sequenced in a study of cytomegalovirus exposure and HLA in healthy donors. A multiplex PCR was run with 60 Vbeta primers and 13 Jbeta primers. Generated by immunoSEQ multiplex PCR, the TCRdb table keeps only in-frame clones and is missing some. This repertoire includes 130,000 or so clones. The sample was PBMCs. These receptors were collected from a woman aged 40 to 49 in good health and CMV-seronegative.

The chain recombines TRBV7-9 with TRBJ2-1; TRBD1 matches 7 bases. The CDR3 is 13 residues long. With V trimmed by 6 bases and J by 10 bases, 9 bases remained unmatched. The V gene's germline CDR1 is SEHNR and CDR2 FQNEAQ (reference sequence). CDR3 residues: CASRFATGNEQFF. The CDR3 DNA reads TGTGCCAGCAGGTTCGCGACAGGGAACGAGCAGTTCTTC.

The CDR3 coding sequence is TGTGCCAGCAGCTTATCTGGGGGGGTAAACACCGGGGAGCTGTTTTTT. It encodes CASSLSGGVNTGELFF. The chain uses TRBV7-3 and TRBJ2-2; 7 bases line up with TRBD2. Germline CDR1 and CDR2: SGHTA and FQGTGA. Losses at the gene ends were 2 bases for V and 2 bases for J; bases not matched to a gene: 5. The CDR3 extends over 16 amino acids.

This chain links TRBV18 with TRBJ2-7, with 11 nucleotides matching TRBD1. The germline gives CDR1 KGHSH, CDR2 LQKENI. This CDR3 is 14 amino acids long. V lost 2 bases to trimming and J lost 3 bases; unmatched junction nucleotides: 0. CDR3 sequence: CASSPGTGGYEQYV. CDR3 nucleotides: TGTGCCAGCTCACCAGGGACAGGGGGCTACGAGCAGTACGTC.

The V and J genes are TRBV27 and TRBJ1-2; D might be TRBD1 (6 bases). The CDR3 has 15 amino acids. Trimming cost V 4 bases and J 4 bases, with 16 bases left between them. Germline values: CDR1 MNHEY, CDR2 SMNVEV (reference sequence). Here the CDR3 reads CASSSGGRSSYGYTF. In DNA, the CDR3 is TGTGCCAGCAGTTCTGGGGGCAGGAGTTCCTATGGCTACACCTTC.

This chain links TRBV5-6 with TRBJ2-2; weak D call: TRBD1 (8 bases). This CDR3 has 14 residues. Germline V gene sequence: CDR1 SGHDT, CDR2 YYEEEE. The V and J ends lost 4 bases and 7 bases respectively, with 14 bases between them. The CDR3 protein is CASSVTGGDGELFF. The DNA for the CDR3 is TGTGCCAGCAGCGTAACAGGGGGGGACGGGGAGCTGTTTTTT.

The chain links TRBV19 to TRBJ1-5; D is possibly TRBD1 (5 bases). Germline-derived CDR1 and CDR2 are LNHDA and SQIVND (reference sequence). CDR3 length equals 14 residues. V shed 0 bases and J shed 3 bases, with 6 bases lying between them. The CDR3, as DNA: TGTGCCAGTAGTATAGAAGGGGCCAATCAGCCCCAGCATTTT. Encoded protein: CASSIEGANQPQHF.

This rearrangement joins TRBV13 to TRBJ1-2, with 8 bases that match TRBD1. Germline assignment: CDR1 PRHDT and CDR2 FYEKMQ (reference sequence). V lost 5 bases to trimming and J lost 6 bases; unmatched junction nucleotides: 8. The CDR3 covers 14 residues. CDR3 loop: CASSLGQGINGYTF. CDR3 bases: TGTGCCAGCAGCCTCGGACAGGGAATCAATGGCTACACCTTC. The variable domain in full, completed from reference TRBV13 and TRBJ1-2, reads AAGVIQSPRHLIKEKRETATLKCYPIPRHDTVYWYQQGPGQDPQFLISFYEKMQSDKGSIPDRFSAQQFSDYHSELNMSSLELGDSALYFCASSLGQGINGYTFGSGTRLTVV.

CDR3 in amino acids: CASESGGGFYNEQFF. In DNA, the CDR3 is TGTGCCAGCGAGAGCGGGGGGGGATTCTACAATGAGCAGTTCTTC. This sequence joins TRBV9 and TRBJ2-1, with 10 bases fitting TRBD2. V lost 7 bases, J lost 3 bases, and 7 bases stayed unmatched. Germline CDR1 SGDLS, CDR2 YYNGEE. This CDR3 is 15 amino acids long.

The DNA for the CDR3 is TGTGCCAGCAGCACGGCAAGGTCCGGGAGGACCTTC. Translation: CASSTARSGRTF. The V and J genes are TRBV11-1 and TRBJ1-2; D ambiguous. In germline, CDR1 is SGHAT, CDR2 FQDESV (reference sequence). The CDR3 spans 12 residues. Trimming stripped 5 bases from V and 14 bases from J, with 18 bases between. Looking up the rest from reference TRBV11-1 and TRBJ1-2 gives the full variable domain: EAEVAQSPRYKITEKSQAVAFWCDPISGHATLYWYRQILGQGPELLVQFQDESVVDDSQLPKDRFSAERLKGVDSTLKIQPAELGDSAMYLCASSTARSGRTFGSGTRLTVV.

V and J are TRBV5-4 and TRBJ1-6; 9 bases match TRBD1. With 4 bases clipped from V and 10 bases from J, the junction kept 6 bases outside the gene matches. CDR3 size: 14 residues. Germline lookup yields CDR1 SGHNT and CDR2 YYREEE (reference sequence). The CDR3 DNA follows: TGTGCCAGCAGCACCCGGACAGGGGACTCACCCCTCCACTTT. Protein: CASSTRTGDSPLHF.

The chain carries TRBV6-6 and TRBJ1-2, with a weak D call TRBD1 (6 bases). The CDR3 length is 14 residues. V lost 4 bases and J 10 bases, leaving 19 bases between the germline ends. Germline values: CDR1 MNHNY, CDR2 SVGAGI (reference sequence). The CDR3 reads CASSSNQDSFAYTF. CDR3 sequence (DNA): TGTGCCAGCAGTTCAAACCAGGACAGTTTTGCCTACACCTTC.

J is TRBJ1-2 and V is TRBV28, with D possibly being TRBD1 (5 bases). Trimming stripped 5 bases from V and 6 bases from J, with 25 bases between. The germline CDR1 and CDR2 sequences are MDHEN and SYDVKM. CDR3 length: 17 amino acids. In DNA form, the CDR3 reads TGTGCCAGCAGTCGAACGGGAGGCGGGACGGTACTGGATGGCTACACCTTC. Residues: CASSRTGGGTVLDGYTF.